These 21 T cell receptor beta chains came from one sample sequenced in a study of T cell responses to AZD1222 COVID-19 vaccine. The repertoire was sequenced with immunoSEQ multiplex PCR; TCRdb's copy has only in-frame clones and lacks some. The table shows about 150,000 clones, with about nine tenths occurring only once. This sample comprised peripheral blood, obtained 28 days after the second AZD1222 dose. These receptors originate from an adult who received the AZD1222 COVID-19 vaccine.

This rearrangement joins TRBV14 to TRBJ2-3; 7 nucleotides align to TRBD1. Looked up from germline, CDR1 is SGHDN and CDR2 is FVKESK. V dropped 2 bases and J dropped 4; count of bases not matched to a gene: 6. This CDR3 has 15 amino acids. The CDR3 nucleotides read TGTGCCAGCAGCCAACGACAGGGTGGTGCAGATACGCAGTATTTT. Its translation is CASSQRQGGADTQYF.

The chain recombines TRBV5-1 with TRBJ1-1; TRBD1 agrees at 9 bases. V shed 4 bases and J 5 bases; nucleotides not matched to a gene: 6. Germline CDR1 and CDR2: SGHRS and YFSETQ. The CDR3 consists of 14 residues. The CDR3 DNA follows: TGCGCCAGCAGCCCGACAGGGGGTCGGACTGAAGCTTTCTTT. Translated: CASSPTGGRTEAFF.

The V and J genes are TRBV7-9 and TRBJ2-3; no clear D. Germline CDR1 reads SEHNR; CDR2 reads FQNEAQ (reference sequence). Trimming took off 1 base at V and 4 bases at J, with 3 bases between the two ends. The CDR3 totals 12 residues. CDR3 DNA sequence: TGTGCCAGCAGCTTAGGGCCAGATACGCAGTATTTT. This encodes CASSLGPDTQYF.

This rearrangement joins TRBV27 to TRBJ2-7; 8 bases line up with TRBD2. The CDR3 spans 15 residues. Germline CDR1 MNHEY, CDR2 SMNVEV (reference sequence). Losses at the gene ends were 0 bases for V and 6 bases for J; bases not matched to a gene: 7. CDR3 residues: CASSLSVAGSLEQYF. CDR3 DNA sequence: TGTGCCAGCAGTTTATCGGTAGCGGGGTCTCTCGAGCAGTACTTC.

The genes are TRBV19 and TRBJ1-4; D perhaps matches TRBD1 (5 bases). The germline CDR1 and CDR2 sequences are LNHDA and SQIVND (reference sequence). V was shortened by 6 bases and J by 4 bases, with 9 bases between the two germline ends. The CDR3 covers 13 residues. The CDR3 DNA reads TGTGCCAGTAGGCTTCAGGGTAATGAAAAACTGTTTTTT. Residues: CASRLQGNEKLFF.

This chain connects TRBV2 to TRBJ1-2; D is uncertain. Germline-derived CDR1 and CDR2 are SNHLY and FYNNEI. V lost 6 bases and J 11 bases, leaving 22 bases between the germline ends. CDR3 length equals 14 residues. The chain's CDR3 is CASSPSFRERSYTF. The CDR3 DNA sequence: TGTGCCAGCAGCCCGAGTTTCCGGGAGCGGAGTTACACCTTC. The whole variable domain, remainder taken from reference TRBV2 and TRBJ1-2, is EPEVTQTPSHQVTQMGQEVILRCVPISNHLYFYWYRQILGQKVEFLVSFYNNEISEKSEIFDDQFSVERPDGSNFTLKIRSTKLEDSAMYFCASSPSFRERSYTFGSGTRLTVV.

This clone was picked up one time. This chain uses TRBV29-1 with TRBJ2-7; D ambiguous. Germline CDR1 SQVTM, CDR2 ANQGSEA. Trimming cost V 4 bases and J 3 bases, with 10 bases left between them. This CDR3 has 12 amino acids. CDR3 loop: CSVVRPDYEQYF. CDR3 DNA sequence: TGCAGCGTTGTCAGACCCGACTACGAGCAGTACTTC.

This clone appeared a single time. J is TRBJ2-5 and V is TRBV19, with D maybe TRBD1 (5 bases). The ends were cut back, 3 bases at V and 2 bases at J, with 7 bases in the middle. Per the germline V gene, CDR1 is LNHDA and CDR2 is SQIVND (reference sequence). CDR3 length: 13 amino acids. The DNA of the CDR3 is TGTGCCAGTAGTATGAGACAGCAAGAGACCCAGTACTTC. It codes for CASSMRQQETQYF.

The rearrangement links TRBV18 to TRBJ2-2; a possible D gene is TRBD2 (6 bases). In germline, CDR1 is KGHSH, CDR2 LQKENI. The CDR3 is made up of 15 amino acids. The germline V and J ends were trimmed by 2 bases and 1 base, with 8 bases remaining between them. In DNA form, the CDR3 reads TGTGCCAGCTCACCAATCGGGGGGAACACCGGGGAGCTGTTTTTT. It codes for CASSPIGGNTGELFF.

This chain uses TRBV18 with TRBJ1-1; 9 bases fit TRBD1. Germline lookup yields CDR1 KGHSH and CDR2 LQKENI. The J segment lost 8 bases and the V segment lost 6 bases, leaving 10 bases of the junction unmatched. The CDR3 extends over 14 amino acids. The CDR3 DNA sequence: TGTGCCAGCTCGCCCGGGACAGGGAAGTCGGAAGCTTTCTTT. Protein: CASSPGTGKSEAFF.

The chain couples TRBV6-1 to TRBJ2-1; D remains unclear. Germline CDR1 and CDR2: MNHNS and SASEGT. Trimming took off 4 bases at V and 0 bases at J, with 13 bases between the two ends. This CDR3 contains 16 residues. DNA for the CDR3: TGTGCCAGCAGTGCCCCTTCTACGGGCTCCTACAATGAGCAGTTCTTC. Amino acid sequence: CASSAPSTGSYNEQFF.

In this sample, this clone turned up a few times. This chain joins TRBV19 and TRBJ1-1, with D perhaps TRBD1 (5 bases). Germline V gene data show CDR1 as LNHDA and CDR2 as SQIVND (reference sequence). The V and J ends lost 0 bases and 4 bases respectively, with 6 bases between them. This CDR3 is 13 amino acids long. CDR3 DNA sequence: TGTGCCAGTAGTATAGAAGGGGCCACTGAAGCTTTCTTT. This codes for CASSIEGATEAFF.

A note on this clone: A junction end diverges from the germline sequence, so it may reflect a read error. The chain couples TRBV6-5 to TRBJ1-2; tentative D call: TRBD1 (5 bases). The CDR3 covers 13 residues. Germline V gene data show CDR1 as MNHEY and CDR2 as SVGAGI. In nucleotides, the CDR3 is TGTGCCAGCATTTACAGGATTCCCTATGGCTACACCTTC. Protein: CASIYRIPYGYTF.

The V gene is TRBV28, the J gene TRBJ2-1; 10 positions agree with TRBD2. There are 18 residues in the CDR3. Unmatched junction bases numbered 17, after V lost 5 bases and J lost 7 bases. Germline V lookup: CDR1 MDHEN, CDR2 SYDVKM. The CDR3 reads CASSPLTGIAGGRNEQFF. Written as DNA, the CDR3 is TGTGCCAGCAGTCCCCTGACGGGGATAGCGGGAGGTCGAAATGAGCAGTTCTTC.

The chain combines TRBV6-5 with TRBJ1-1; the D is unclear. Deletions cut 0 bases from V and 0 bases from J, with 5 bases between. Germline V gives CDR1 MNHEY, CDR2 SVGAGI. The CDR3 covers 14 residues. CDR3 sequence (DNA): TGTGCCAGCAGTTACTCGACGATGAACACTGAAGCTTTCTTT. Its translation is CASSYSTMNTEAFF.

This chain uses TRBV19 with TRBJ1-5; no firm D call. The V gene's germline CDR1 is LNHDA and CDR2 SQIVND (reference sequence). V lost 4 bases and J lost 3, with 10 bases in between. This CDR3 comprises 14 residues. Here the CDR3 reads CASSTRQTNQPQHF. DNA of the CDR3: TGTGCCAGTAGTACCCGACAAACCAATCAGCCCCAGCATTTT.

The CDR3 loop is CAVLLAFGEQFF. As DNA, the CDR3 is TGTGCCGTCCTACTAGCTTTCGGTGAGCAGTTCTTC. This sequence joins TRBV7-9 and TRBJ2-1; possibly TRBD2 for D (6 bases). The CDR3 totals 12 residues. Between the trimmed V and J ends, which lost 11 bases and 9 bases, there was a span of 17 bases. Per the germline V gene, CDR1 is SEHNR and CDR2 is FQNEAQ (reference sequence).

V usage is TRBV18 and J usage is TRBJ1-1; perhaps TRBD1 as D (6 bases). Germline CDR1 reads KGHSH; CDR2 reads LQKENI. Trimming shortened V by 3 bases and J by 0 bases, and 14 bases separated the two germline ends. The CDR3 runs 16 residues. The CDR3 protein is CASSPAEGDMNTEAFF. The CDR3 coding sequence is TGTGCCAGCTCACCCGCGGAGGGGGACATGAACACTGAAGCTTTCTTT.

V usage is TRBV24-1 and J usage is TRBJ2-5, with 7 bases lining up with TRBD2. With V trimmed by 3 bases and J by 5 bases, 5 bases remained unmatched. The CDR3 extends over 14 amino acids. CDR1 is KGHDR, CDR2 SFDVKD, per germline. The CDR3 loop reads CATSDSGRAETQYF. In nucleotides, the CDR3 is TGTGCCACCAGTGATAGTGGGAGGGCCGAGACCCAGTACTTC.

The rearrangement uses TRBV18 and TRBJ2-2; D is unclear. There are 15 residues in the CDR3. Germline V gives CDR1 KGHSH, CDR2 LQKENI. The germline V and J ends were trimmed by 3 bases and 0 bases, with 8 bases remaining between them. The CDR3 DNA sequence: TGTGCCAGCTCACCTGGGCTTCCGAACACCGGGGAGCTGTTTTTT. Its translation is CASSPGLPNTGELFF.

This chain connects TRBV12-3 or TRBV12-4 to TRBJ2-3, with D possibly TRBD1 on 6 matching bases. The CDR3 has 12 amino acids. Trimming pared 2 bases from V and 14 bases from J, leaving 14 bases between. CDR3 nucleotide sequence: TGTGCCAGCAGTTTACGGGCAGGGGCGCCGTATTTT. This codes for CASSLRAGAPYF.